Shown below are 10 T cell receptor beta chains from a single sample sequenced in a study of T cells in Graves' hyperthyroidism and ophthalmopathy. Amplified TCR beta CDR3 regions derived from RNA transcripts. The TCR CDR3 first-round RT-PCR relied on the HTBI primer set. Using its own MiXCR run on the multiplex PCR reads, TCRdb lists one record per CDR3 protein. The profile shows approximately 640,000 distinct CDR3 sequences, around 15% of them singletons. Sequenced sample: blood. All receptors derive from a young woman with Graves' hyperthyroidism.

The table lists this clonotype with many counts. This sequence joins TRBV13 and TRBJ2-7; 13 bases line up with TRBD2. CDR1 PRHDT and CDR2 FYEKMQ come from the germline V gene (reference sequence). This CDR3 comprises 16 residues. Trimming cost V 2 bases and J 9 bases; bases outside gene matches: 10. The CDR3 is CASSLRLAGGFGVQYF. The CDR3 nucleotides read TGTGCCAGCAGCTTAAGACTAGCGGGAGGATTTGGGGTGCAGTACTTC.

This clonotype was picked up many times. This sequence joins TRBV7-6 and TRBJ2-1; 10 bases fit TRBD2. The germline V gene has CDR1 SGHVS and CDR2 FNYEAQ. This CDR3 is built from 16 residues. The V gene end was trimmed by 4 bases and the J gene end by 8 bases; junction bases not matched to a gene: 11. In DNA form, the CDR3 reads TGTGCCAGCAGCTCCTTAGCGGGAGGCTCCTTTGATGAGCAGTTCTTC. This sequence encodes CASSSLAGGSFDEQFF.

This clonotype was seen at least ten times. The rearrangement links TRBV5-1 to TRBJ2-2, with D possibly matching TRBD2 (6 bases). The CDR3 contains 15 residues. With 2 bases removed from V and 4 bases from J, the gap between germline ends came to 12 bases. Germline CDR1 and CDR2: SGHRS and YFSETQ. The CDR3: CASSFFGSGTGELFF. CDR3 nucleotides: TGCGCCAGCAGCTTTTTCGGGAGTGGCACCGGGGAGCTGTTTTTT.

This clonotype was counted at least ten times. The chain is built from TRBV20-1 and TRBJ2-7, with 8 bases that match TRBD1. The germline CDR1 and CDR2 sequences are DFQATT and SNEGSKA (reference sequence). The CDR3 contains 13 residues. The V and J ends lost 5 bases and 3 bases, in that order; junction bases with no gene match: 6. The CDR3 reads CSAPRGLGYEQYF. In DNA form, the CDR3 reads TGCAGTGCTCCCAGGGGGCTGGGCTACGAGCAGTACTTC.

As regards this clonotype: One base away lies a much larger clone, so this may be a sequencing read error. The rearrangement uses TRBV5-1 and TRBJ2-3, with 9 bases aligning to TRBD2. The germline CDR1 and CDR2 sequences are SGHRS and YFSETQ. This CDR3 contains 18 residues. V lost 0 bases and J lost 0; bases outside the gene matches: 8. The CDR3 DNA follows: TGCGCCAGCAGCTTGGATGGGGCGGGAGGGTATAGCACAGATACGCAGTATTTT. This gives the protein CASSLDGAGGYSTDTQYF.

The chain joins TRBV6-4 to TRBJ2-4, with D possibly being TRBD1 or TRBD2 (6 bases each). The length of the CDR3 is 16 residues. Trimming cost V 2 bases and J 1 base, with 12 bases left between them. The germline gives CDR1 MRHNA, CDR2 SNTAGT. In DNA form, the CDR3 reads TGTGCCAGCAGTGACACAGGGACTGGGGCCAAAAACATTCAGTACTTC. This gives the protein CASSDTGTGAKNIQYF.

This clonotype was detected many times. The chain combines TRBV5-1 with TRBJ2-1, with D maybe TRBD2 (5 bases). CDR1 is SGHRS and CDR2 is YFSETQ in the germline V gene. V was shortened by 2 bases and J by 2 bases, with 17 bases between the two germline ends. The CDR3 sequence is 17 residues long. CDR3 sequence (DNA): TGCGCCAGCAGCTTAGGTCTGGGCGGGTTCACCTACAATGAGCAGTTCTTC. Its protein product is CASSLGLGGFTYNEQFF.

This clonotype was detected a few times. The V gene is TRBV5-1, the J gene TRBJ2-1, with 7 positions matching TRBD2. The J segment lost 5 bases and the V segment lost 0 bases, leaving 8 bases of the junction unmatched. The CDR3 contains 16 residues. Per the germline V gene, CDR1 is SGHRS and CDR2 is YFSETQ. DNA of the CDR3: TGCGCCAGCAGCTTGGGACTAGCCGTAATAAACAATGAGCAGTTCTTC. It specifies CASSLGLAVINNEQFF.

The rearrangement links TRBV2 to TRBJ2-7; 7 bases match TRBD1. This CDR3 region has 16 residues. CDR1 SNHLY and CDR2 FYNNEI come from the germline V gene. Germline trimming cut 4 bases from V and 0 bases from J; bases unmatched to any gene: 9. The CDR3 is CASSAGSRTGSYEQYF. The CDR3 DNA follows: TGTGCCAGCAGTGCCGGCTCGAGGACAGGCTCCTACGAGCAGTACTTC.

This clonotype was seen a few times. The V call is TRBV6-1, the J call TRBJ1-4; 7 nucleotides agree with TRBD1. This CDR3 has 15 residues. CDR1 and CDR2 (germline): MNHNS, SASEGT. J was trimmed by 5 bases and V by 6 bases; bases with no gene match: 9. This CDR3 reads CASRNDGTVNEKLFF. CDR3 sequence (DNA): TGTGCCAGCAGGAATGACGGGACAGTCAATGAAAAACTGTTTTTT.